These 6 T cell receptor beta chains originate from one sample sequenced in a study of T cells after yellow fever vaccination. TCRdb reprocessed the 5' RACE reads via MiXCR and lists one record per CDR3 protein. The data contain about 120,000 distinct CDR3 sequences, 12% to 15% of them singletons. Source: CD8+ T cells sorted from PBMCs, taken 5 days after the yellow fever booster vaccination. These receptors all stem from a man younger than 35 who received the YFV17D yellow fever vaccine.

The sample holds one count of this clonotype. The gene calls are TRBV12-3 or TRBV12-4 and TRBJ2-1; no clear D. V was clipped by 6 bases and J by 7 bases, with 7 bases between them. The CDR3 extends over 11 amino acids. CDR3 amino acids: CASSPMNEQFF. The CDR3 region has the DNA TGTGCCAGCAGCCCTATGAATGAGCAGTTCTTC.

The rearrangement links TRBV6-2 or TRBV6-3 to TRBJ2-7; 7 bases fit TRBD2. There are 15 residues in the CDR3. With V trimmed by 0 bases and J by 3 bases, 5 bases remained unmatched. In germline, CDR1 is MNHEY, CDR2 SVGEGT. CDR3 coding DNA: TGTGCCAGCAGTTACTCGAGTGGGGACTACTACGAGCAGTACGTC. Protein product: CASSYSSGDYYEQYV.

V usage is TRBV15 and J usage is TRBJ1-6; maybe TRBD1 (5 bases). CDR3 length: 18 residues. The V gene lost 1 base and the J gene lost 10 bases, with 23 bases spanning the gap. Germline CDR1 reads LNHNV; CDR2 reads YYDKDF (reference sequence). The CDR3 is CATSRVGPGSPGWSPLHF. Here the CDR3 DNA reads TGTGCCACCAGCAGAGTGGGGCCGGGGTCCCCGGGGTGGTCACCCCTCCACTTT.

The rearrangement links TRBV5-1 to TRBJ2-3; the match to TRBD2 covers 8 bases. The CDR3 length is 16 residues. The trim removed 1 base at V and 4 bases at J, leaving 8 bases unmatched. Per germline, CDR1 SGHRS and CDR2 YFSETQ. CDR3 region: CASSLLPGGAADTQYF. The CDR3 DNA sequence: TGCGCCAGCAGCTTGCTCCCGGGGGGGGCTGCAGATACGCAGTATTTT.

The sample holds a few counts of this clonotype. This chain joins TRBV7-8 and TRBJ2-3, with D uncertain. Trimming pared 1 base from V and 1 base from J, leaving 15 bases between. Per the germline V gene, CDR1 is SGHVS and CDR2 is FQNEAQ. The CDR3 sequence is 17 residues long. CDR3 amino acids: CASSLEFGSPGTDTQYF. The CDR3 DNA follows: TGTGCCAGCAGCTTAGAGTTTGGTAGCCCCGGCACAGATACGCAGTATTTT.

V gene TRBV7-2 combines with J gene TRBJ2-1; perhaps D is TRBD1 or TRBD2 (5 bases each). The CDR3 length is 15 residues. The ends were cut back, 3 bases at V and 5 bases at J, with 14 bases in the middle. Germline V lookup: CDR1 SGHTA, CDR2 FQGNSA. As DNA, the CDR3 is TGTGCCAGCAGCTTGCTAAAACGGGGCGACAATGAGCAGTTCTTC. Translated, it gives CASSLLKRGDNEQFF.